This T cell receptor (beta chain) was documented in a study of T cell responses to AZD1222 COVID-19 vaccine. TCRdb's copy holds only in-frame clones and misses some; the assay was immunoSEQ multiplex PCR. The profile shows 150,000 to 250,000 clones, around 93% of them singletons. Study-level points and caveats: Nearly half of spike-specific TCRs reportedly target unmutated variant regions.

In the case of this clone: Antigen unknown.

Trimming removed 6 bases at V and 5 bases at J, with 16 bases between. The germline V gene has CDR1 LGHNT and CDR2 FRNRAP. The CDR3 loop spans 14 amino acids. The origin of this receptor is an adult who received the AZD1222 COVID-19 vaccine. Source: peripheral blood, taken 28 days after the second AZD1222 dose. V and J are TRBV12-5 and TRBJ1-2; possible D gene TRBD1, 5 bases. CDR3 bases: TGTGCTAGTGGCTCAGCCCAGGGTCCGTATGGCTACACCTTC. Protein product: CASGSAQGPYGYTF.